The entry that follows covers one T cell receptor beta chain sequence. In the authors' methods: Counts of nucleated cells, estimated from reference gene primer amplification, were obtained. Produced via immunoSEQ multiplex PCR; TCRdb's table is partial and in-frame only. Clone size and the V and J calls come from that table; the DNA yielded D and trimming. This sample has a few hundred thousand clones, with 88% found just once. The entry originates in a study of blood T cell repertoires in COVID-19. The CDR3 length is 15 residues. CDR1 is MNHEY and CDR2 is SVGEGT in the germline V gene. V lost 3 bases and J lost 1, with 13 bases in between.

Sequencing was performed on PBMCs or T cells enriched from blood (not recorded which). This chain connects TRBV6-2 or TRBV6-3 to TRBJ2-7; a possible D gene is TRBD1 (5 bases). This TCR came from a woman aged 55-70 years in a cohort exposed to, infected with or recovered from COVID-19 (not recorded which). CDR3 DNA: TGTGCCAGCAGTTATAAACAGGCGATTTCCTACGAGCAGTACTTC. The encoded protein is CASSYKQAISYEQYF.